This T cell receptor beta chain was observed in a study of blood T cell repertoires in COVID-19. About the study: From the United States, Italy and Spain came samples of acute and convalescent COVID-19. From T cells, B-cell-depleted T cells, or PBMCs came the material, which was cDNA or gDNA.

The assay was immunoSEQ multiplex PCR, and TCRdb's table has in-frame clones only and misses some. The table lists about 420,000 clones, 70% to 90% of them singletons. The CDR3 length is 11 residues. The germline V gene has CDR1 SNHLY and CDR2 FYNNEI. V shed 11 bases and J shed 6 bases, with 14 bases lying between them. J is TRBJ2-7 and V is TRBV2; maybe TRBD2 (6 bases). This sequence was found in a man between 18 and 35 years old with COVID-19, enrolled during active disease. Sequencing input: peripheral blood. CDR3 coding DNA: TGTGCCGGGGGGTTCACCTCCGAGCAGTACTTC. Its translation is CAGGFTSEQYF. Filled out from reference TRBV2 and TRBJ2-7, the complete variable domain reads EPEVTQTPSHQVTQMGQEVILRCVPISNHLYFYWYRQILGQKVEFLVSFYNNEISEKSEIFDDQFSVERPDGSNFTLKIRSTKLEDSAMYFCAGGFTSEQYFGPGTRLTVT.